Reported below is one T cell receptor beta chain. Antigen: not known. The data were produced by immunoSEQ multiplex PCR, yet TCRdb's version contains in-frame clones alone and is incomplete. The sample carries approximately 2,200,000 clones, about 93% recorded once. Naive-designated CD8 cells lacked CD45RO, were positively enriched for CCR7, and omitted terminally differentiated effector memory CD45RA+ cells. The data were obtained in a study of shared clonotypes between healthy human individuals. The study's findings and limits: Lower generation probabilities were found for non-shared clonotypes than for those shared by all four donors.

V gave up 0 bases and J gave up 3 bases, with 12 bases separating them. CDR1 LGHNA and CDR2 YSLEER come from the germline V gene. The CDR3 length is 15 residues. The sequencing input was naive CD8+ T cells from PBMCs. The chain has TRBV4-3 and TRBJ2-7, with D possibly called TRBD1 or TRBD2 (5 bases each). The clonotype comes from a man younger than 35 in good health. Some clones in this sample may be carry-over from other donors' samples. The CDR3 protein is CASSQDWGSLYEQYF. In DNA form, the CDR3 reads TGCGCCAGCAGCCAAGATTGGGGGAGTCTCTACGAGCAGTACTTC.